This T cell receptor beta chain was captured in a study of blood T cell repertoires in COVID-19. Study background: Samples taken during acute and convalescent COVID-19 were collected in the United States, Italy and Spain.

Original data processing: For nucleated cells, counts were estimated from reference gene primer amplification. Sequenced by immunoSEQ multiplex PCR; TCRdb stores in-frame clones only, minus some. The D gene and trimming were derived from the DNA, and the V and J assignments and clone size from that table. The data show some 57,000 clones, around 86% seen once. The germline V gene encodes CDR1 SGHRS and CDR2 YFSETQ. V gave up 4 bases and J gave up 1 base; unmatched junction bases: 3. The CDR3 is made up of 14 amino acids. This TCR was recovered from a woman aged 80 or over with acute or convalescent COVID-19. Sequenced material: peripheral blood. This chain uses TRBV5-1 with TRBJ1-2; 8 nucleotides agree with TRBD1. The CDR3 sequence: CASSIGQGNYGYTF. CDR3 bases: TGCGCCAGCAGCATCGGACAGGGTAACTATGGCTACACCTTC.